These T cell receptor beta chains were read from a single sample in a study of T cell responses to AZD1222 COVID-19 vaccine. Some clones are missing from TCRdb's copy, which holds only in-frame ones; the method was immunoSEQ multiplex PCR. This sample has tens of thousands of clones; around nine tenths occur once, and the top ten carry 2.2%. The sample in question was peripheral blood, obtained on day 0 of AZD1222 vaccination. All receptors derive from an adult in good health. Each CDR3 is given with its conserved first and last residue. Expanded clones get a size class; other rows say once, few or many, or leave the size out.

V gene	CDR3 length	clone size	J gene	CDR3 protein
TRBV11-2	18	.	TRBJ2-2	CASSLLLAGSSRGGELFF
TRBV12-3/TRBV12-4	13	few	TRBJ2-1	CASKPTGGNEQFF
TRBV6-2/TRBV6-3	16	once	TRBJ2-1	CASSPLAATTYNEQFF
TRBV19	16	.	TRBJ1-5	CATKNTGGYSNQPQHF
TRBV7-2	15	once	TRBJ1-2	CASSTDSTGLYGYTF
TRBV15	14	.	TRBJ2-1	CATSRGNSYNEQFF
TRBV30	13	.	TRBJ1-1	CAFTTGRITEAFF
TRBV12-3/TRBV12-4	13	.	TRBJ1-1	CASSSQGDTEAFF
TRBV2	14	once	TRBJ1-2	CASSRGEGFYGYTF
TRBV11-3	14	.	TRBJ1-4	CASSPNTCNEKLFF
TRBV6-5	13	.	TRBJ2-7	CASSYDRGNEQYF
TRBV5-8	13	.	TRBJ1-1	CASSLQLTEEAFF
TRBV4-1	14	.	TRBJ1-3	CASVDLTHGNTIYF
TRBV6-1	13	.	TRBJ1-1	CASSDRDREEAFF
TRBV9	16	.	TRBJ1-1	CASSVRGSGVNTEAFF
TRBV6-1	16	.	TRBJ1-3	CASSKARRASGNTIYF
TRBV10-3	15	.	TRBJ1-5	CAISEGRNSNQPQHF
TRBV30	15	.	TRBJ2-2	CAWRYRDRPTGELFF
TRBV27	15	.	TRBJ1-1	CASSSPGTVNTEAFF
TRBV20-1	11	.	TRBJ1-4	CSGTFCEKLFF
TRBV6-6	16	.	TRBJ1-2	CASSRLDRGRNYGYTF
TRBV6-5	14	.	TRBJ1-2	CASSYSAGGSGYTF
TRBV30	10	.	TRBJ2-7	CAYGVYEQYF
TRBV14	14	.	TRBJ2-1	CASSQGGTGDVQFF
TRBV10-3	15	.	TRBJ2-7	CAISESQRGAYEQYF
TRBV11-2	12	.	TRBJ1-1	CASSNLGGEAFF
TRBV3-1/TRBV3-2	14	.	TRBJ1-1	CASSRFRAGTEAFF
TRBV11-2	15	.	TRBJ1-2	CASSLISGWAYGYTF
TRBV12-3/TRBV12-4	13	once	TRBJ1-1	CASSLQGATEAFF
TRBV7-2	16	.	TRBJ1-1	CASSLVARGGNTEAFF
TRBV5-1	14	.	TRBJ1-2	CASSRSDRVDGYTF
TRBV2	14	.	TRBJ1-5	CASRDRGLGQPQHF
TRBV9	15	.	TRBJ2-1	CASSVGAGGHDEQFF
TRBV15	17	.	TRBJ2-3	CATSRAPRAGGLDTQYF
TRBV6-1	19	.	TRBJ2-5	CASSEPTVAAGPEEETQYF
TRBV20-1	11	.	TRBJ1-1	CSASYAEEAFF
TRBV7-7	15	.	TRBJ2-5	CASSLGGGAQETQYF
TRBV7-2	16	few	TRBJ2-1	CASSLVGTGSYNEQFF
TRBV13	18	.	TRBJ2-2	CASSPLDLGKANTGELFF
TRBV15	14	.	TRBJ1-1	CATSRDPINTEAFF
TRBV6-5	15	.	TRBJ1-1	CASSYSYGGNAEAFF
TRBV10-2	16	.	TRBJ1-6	CASSAHRTSYNSPLHF
TRBV6-5	14	.	TRBJ1-1	CASSRTGGFTEAFF
TRBV28	13	.	TRBJ2-7	CASSRGPTYEQYF
TRBV5-8	11	.	TRBJ2-1	CASSLRYEQFF
TRBV7-6	14	.	TRBJ2-3	CASHSGTFTDTQYF
TRBV5-4	15	.	TRBJ1-1	CASSSGQGRNTEAFF
TRBV9	14	.	TRBJ2-3	CASSVVGSTDTQYF
TRBV30	13	.	TRBJ1-1	CAWKAGSGTEAFF